This passage covers 30 T cell receptor beta chains from one sample sequenced in a study of CD8+ T cells in alopecia areata. RNA was isolated and reverse transcribed to cDNA, the sequencing template. Sequencing was performed with immunoSEQ multiplex PCR; in TCRdb, only in-frame clones are kept and a portion is missing. This sample has some 170,000 clones; approximately 70% occur once, and the top ten carry over 9.5%. The sequences come from CD8+ T cells sorted from blood, collected at week 0. Every receptor here comes from a human donor with alopecia areata.

This clone was detected only once. The chain couples TRBV7-9 to TRBJ1-1; D is uncertain. V was shortened by 1 base and J by 11 bases, with 11 bases between the two germline ends. There are 12 residues in the CDR3. Germline CDR1 SEHNR, CDR2 FQNEAQ (reference sequence). The CDR3 loop reads CASSLGVGEAFF. The CDR3 bases are TGTGCCAGCAGCTTAGGAGTCGGTGAGGCTTTCTTT. Together with reference TRBV7-9 and TRBJ1-1, the CDR3 gives the full variable domain: DTGVSQNPRHKITKRGQNVTFRCDPISEHNRLYWYRQTLGQGPEFLTYFQNEAQLEKSRLLSDRFSAERPKGSFSTLEIQRTEQGDSAMYLCASSLGVGEAFFGQGTRLTVV.

A few counts support this clone. The J gene is TRBJ1-6, the V gene TRBV27; D is unresolved. V gave up 2 bases and J gave up 7 bases, with 15 bases separating them. The CDR3 runs 16 residues. Germline V gene data show CDR1 as MNHEY and CDR2 as SMNVEV (reference sequence). CDR3 in DNA: TGTGCCAGCAGTTTACGTCCAGGCGGGAACAATTCACCCCTCCACTTT. It yields the protein CASSLRPGGNNSPLHF.

Only a few counts were recorded for this clone. The rearrangement joins TRBV7-6 to TRBJ2-7; D may be TRBD2 (6 bases). The V gene lost 3 bases and the J gene lost 5 bases, with 14 bases spanning the gap. CDR1 is SGHVS and CDR2 is FNYEAQ in the germline V gene. CDR3 length: 14 residues. The CDR3 nucleotides read TGTGCCAGCAGCTTCCGGTTGGGAGGCGACGAGCAGTACTTC. It codes for CASSFRLGGDEQYF.

The gene calls are TRBV30 and TRBJ1-3; no reliable D call. This CDR3 comprises 13 residues. V lost 1 base and J lost 7, with 11 bases in between. In germline, CDR1 is GTSNPN, CDR2 SVGIG (reference sequence). CDR3 in amino acids: CAWSAWGANTIYF. CDR3 in DNA: TGTGCCTGGAGTGCCTGGGGTGCTAACACCATATATTTT. Using reference TRBV30 and TRBJ1-3 for the parts outside the CDR3, the full variable domain is SQTIHQWPATLVQPVGSPLSLECTVEGTSNPNLYWYRQAAGRGLQLLFYSVGIGQISSEVPQNLSASRPQDRQFILSSKKLLLSDSGFYLCAWSAWGANTIYFGEGSWLTVV.

The chain carries TRBV2 and TRBJ1-2, with D hard to call. The CDR3 loop spans 15 amino acids. The V end lost 1 base, the J end lost 4 bases, and 13 bases lay between the germline ends. Germline CDR1 and CDR2: SNHLY and FYNNEI. The CDR3 DNA sequence: TGTGCCAGCAGTGAAGTACGTGGGGAGTTCTATGGCTACACCTTC. This sequence encodes CASSEVRGEFYGYTF.

The chain couples TRBV2 to TRBJ1-2; TRBD1 matches 7 bases. CDR3 length: 15 amino acids. The germline V gene has CDR1 SNHLY and CDR2 FYNNEI. V lost 5 bases and J lost 4; bases outside the gene matches: 10. This CDR3 is CASSPHPTGLYGYTF. DNA of the CDR3: TGTGCCAGCAGTCCCCACCCGACAGGGCTCTATGGCTACACCTTC.

The rearrangement joins TRBV9 to TRBJ2-3; D tentatively reads TRBD1 or TRBD2 (6 bases each). The CDR3 loop spans 13 amino acids. V was cut by 3 bases and J by 7 bases, with 12 bases left in between. Germline loops: CDR1 SGDLS, CDR2 YYNGEE. The CDR3 DNA reads TGTGCCAGCAGCGGCTGGGGGGCGTATACGCAGTATTTT. It is translated as CASSGWGAYTQYF.

This clone was found a few times. The rearrangement uses TRBV30 and TRBJ2-7; weak D call: TRBD1 (6 bases). The CDR3 runs 14 residues. Trimming cost V 1 base and J 5 bases, with 15 bases left between them. CDR1 is GTSNPN, CDR2 SVGIG, per germline (reference sequence). As DNA, the CDR3 is TGTGCCTGGAGTGGCCGTGGGGGCCGGAACGAGCAGTACTTC. Translation gives CAWSGRGGRNEQYF.

The CDR3 here is CASGSQPRGQKETQYF. CDR3 coding DNA: TGTGCTAGTGGTTCCCAGCCGCGGGGACAGAAAGAGACCCAGTACTTC. The chain uses TRBV12-5 and TRBJ2-5; perhaps TRBD1 as D (7 bases). CDR1 and CDR2 (germline): LGHNT, FRNRAP. The germline V and J ends were trimmed by 4 bases and 3 bases, with 18 bases remaining between them. The CDR3 sequence is 16 residues long.

The genes are TRBV2 and TRBJ1-2; the D gene is possibly TRBD1 (5 bases). The CDR3 runs to 15 residues. Germline CDR1 is SNHLY and CDR2 is FYNNEI. The V end lost 2 bases, the J end lost 2 bases, and 12 bases lay between the germline ends. The CDR3 nucleotides are TGTGCCAGCAGTGAATGGCAGGGTCCCAACTATGGCTACACCTTC. Translated: CASSEWQGPNYGYTF.

The gene calls are TRBV30 and TRBJ2-7; 8 nucleotides align to TRBD2. Germline trimming cut 2 bases from V and 4 bases from J; bases unmatched to any gene: 7. This CDR3 has 14 residues. Germline loops: CDR1 GTSNPN, CDR2 SVGIG (reference sequence). The CDR3 coding sequence is TGTGCCTGGAGTAGGGGGACTAGTGCGTACGAGCAGTACTTC. It specifies CAWSRGTSAYEQYF.

Comment on this clone: This same CDR3 is encoded by further DNA sequences in the sample. The chain recombines TRBV27 with TRBJ1-1; D is unclear. The germline V and J ends were trimmed by 0 bases and 0 bases, with 8 bases remaining between them. Germline CDR1 is MNHEY and CDR2 is SMNVEV (reference sequence). The CDR3 covers 15 residues. The CDR3 DNA reads as TGTGCCAGCAGTTTATCAGGAAACATGAACACTGAAGCTTTCTTT. Translation gives CASSLSGNMNTEAFF.

The sample holds a few counts of this clone. This sequence joins TRBV13 and TRBJ2-7; D is possibly TRBD2 (5 bases). Germline V gene data show CDR1 as PRHDT and CDR2 as FYEKMQ (reference sequence). The V gene lost 5 bases and the J gene lost 2 bases, with 13 bases spanning the gap. The CDR3 length is 14 residues. This chain's CDR3 is CASSQLSSPYEQYF. The CDR3 DNA reads as TGTGCCAGCAGCCAACTTTCTAGCCCCTACGAGCAGTACTTC.

This clone is a singleton in its sample. This chain joins TRBV5-1 and TRBJ2-4; maybe TRBD1 (6 bases). V lost 4 bases and J 0 bases, leaving 14 bases between the germline ends. This CDR3 region has 16 residues. Looked up from germline, CDR1 is SGHRS and CDR2 is YFSETQ. This CDR3 reads CASSLGTPLAKNIQYF. DNA for the CDR3: TGCGCCAGCAGCCTCGGGACACCATTAGCCAAAAACATTCAGTACTTC.

The genes are TRBV29-1 and TRBJ1-1, with a possible D match to TRBD1 (5 bases). Trimming shortened V by 6 bases and J by 0 bases, and 20 bases separated the two germline ends. Germline loops: CDR1 SQVTM, CDR2 ANQGSEA. The CDR3 is 16 amino acids. The CDR3 coding sequence is TGCAGCGTCCCCCCGGGGGGGGTCGTGGTGAACACTGAAGCTTTCTTT. It encodes CSVPPGGVVVNTEAFF.

The CDR3 coding sequence is TGTGCCTGGGGCCGAGGGGATTTGGATCAGCCCCAGCATTTT. This translates into CAWGRGDLDQPQHF. The gene calls are TRBV30 and TRBJ1-5, with a tentative D call TRBD1 (5 bases). The length of the CDR3 is 14 residues. Looked up from germline, CDR1 is GTSNPN and CDR2 is SVGIG (reference sequence). V was shortened by 5 bases and J by 5 bases, with 16 bases between the two germline ends.

CDR3 residues: CASALSASSTDTQYF. The CDR3 bases are TGTGCCAGCGCGTTAAGCGCCTCTAGCACAGATACGCAGTATTTT. V usage is TRBV5-8 and J usage is TRBJ2-3; D is undetermined. The CDR3 loop spans 15 amino acids. V lost 7 bases and J lost 0, with 15 bases in between. Germline V gene lookup returns CDR1 SGHTS and CDR2 YDEGEE.

J is TRBJ1-1 and V is TRBV29-1; D not resolved. V shed 7 bases and J shed 5 bases, with 14 bases lying between them. The length of the CDR3 is 12 residues. Germline CDR1 reads SQVTM; CDR2 reads ANQGSEA. CDR3 nucleotide sequence: TGCAGCGGCATGCGGGAAATGACTGAAGCTTTCTTT. It yields the protein CSGMREMTEAFF.

This rearrangement joins TRBV19 to TRBJ2-1, with D perhaps matching TRBD2 (7 bases). Germline V lookup: CDR1 LNHDA, CDR2 SQIVND (reference sequence). Trimming removed 1 base from V and 1 base from J, with 11 bases in between. CDR3 length: 16 residues. The CDR3 reads CASSIVAGASYNEQFF. In nucleotides, the CDR3 is TGTGCCAGTAGTATAGTTGCGGGGGCGTCCTACAATGAGCAGTTCTTC.

This clone was detected once. The genes are TRBV5-1 and TRBJ2-3; D may match TRBD1 or TRBD2 (5 bases each). The CDR3 totals 16 residues. Trimming pared 4 bases from V and 4 bases from J, leaving 19 bases between. CDR1 is SGHRS, CDR2 YFSETQ, per germline. This CDR3 is CASSPYGERGPDTQYF. The CDR3 coding sequence is TGCGCCAGCAGCCCCTACGGGGAAAGGGGCCCAGATACGCAGTATTTT.

The chain has TRBV29-1 and TRBJ2-7; 8 bases are shared with TRBD1. V lost 3 bases, J lost 3 bases, and 4 bases stayed unmatched. Germline values: CDR1 SQVTM, CDR2 ANQGSEA. CDR3 size: 13 residues. CDR3 protein: CSVETGEFYEQYF. The DNA for the CDR3 is TGCAGCGTTGAGACAGGGGAGTTCTACGAGCAGTACTTC.

The rearrangement links TRBV2 to TRBJ2-3; D gene ambiguous. Trimming removed 8 bases at V and 0 bases at J, with 12 bases between. CDR3 length equals 14 residues. Germline V lookup: CDR1 SNHLY, CDR2 FYNNEI. For the CDR3, the DNA is TGTGCCAGCGGGCTGCCAACTAGCACAGATACGCAGTATTTT. This codes for CASGLPTSTDTQYF.

The chain combines TRBV6-1 with TRBJ2-1; perhaps TRBD2 as D (5 bases). Germline lookup yields CDR1 MNHNS and CDR2 SASEGT. This CDR3 has 18 amino acids. V dropped 2 bases and J dropped 9 bases, with 26 bases sitting between them. CDR3 region: CASSEKKWKRGQRSEQFF. DNA of the CDR3: TGTGCCAGCAGTGAAAAGAAGTGGAAACGGGGTCAACGGAGTGAGCAGTTCTTC.

The chain uses TRBV13 and TRBJ2-5; 8 positions match TRBD2. V was clipped by 1 base and J by 5 bases; unmatched bases: 9. The CDR3 consists of 16 residues. CDR1 and CDR2 from the germline V gene are PRHDT and FYEKMQ (reference sequence). CDR3 coding DNA: TGTGCCAGCAGCTTAGAAGCGGGGGTGTCCTTGGAGACCCAGTACTTC. Protein: CASSLEAGVSLETQYF. Filled out from reference TRBV13 and TRBJ2-5, the complete variable domain reads AAGVIQSPRHLIKEKRETATLKCYPIPRHDTVYWYQQGPGQDPQFLISFYEKMQSDKGSIPDRFSAQQFSDYHSELNMSSLELGDSALYFCASSLEAGVSLETQYFGPGTRLLVL.

The chain employs TRBV2 and TRBJ2-3, with D unresolved. This CDR3 comprises 15 residues. Trimming left V 8 bases short and J 2 bases short, with 17 bases between. The V gene's germline CDR1 is SNHLY and CDR2 FYNNEI. CDR3 amino acids: CASERSATVTDTQYF. The CDR3 DNA follows: TGTGCCAGCGAACGAAGTGCAACCGTCACAGATACGCAGTATTTT.

The chain combines TRBV29-1 with TRBJ1-2; no definite D call. V was shortened by 3 bases and J by 1 base, with 3 bases between the two germline ends. The germline gives CDR1 SQVTM, CDR2 ANQGSEA. The CDR3 has 11 amino acids. As DNA, the CDR3 is TGCAGCGTTGACAGTAACTATGGCTACACCTTC. Its protein is CSVDSNYGYTF.

V and J are TRBV5-4 and TRBJ1-2, with D possibly TRBD1 on 5 matching bases. CDR3 length: 14 residues. Germline V lookup: CDR1 SGHNT, CDR2 YYREEE (reference sequence). Trimming stripped 4 bases from V and 4 bases from J, with 14 bases between. As DNA, the CDR3 is TGTGCCAGCAGCCTCGACAGACGTGGCTATGGCTACACCTTC. It specifies CASSLDRRGYGYTF.

The table lists this clone with a few counts. The chain employs TRBV7-9 and TRBJ2-7; weak D call: TRBD2 (6 bases). There are 15 residues in the CDR3. Germline values: CDR1 SEHNR, CDR2 FQNEAQ (reference sequence). V shed 1 base and J shed 4 bases, with 14 bases lying between them. CDR3 protein: CASSLEAMGGYEQYF. Here the CDR3 DNA reads TGTGCCAGCAGCTTAGAGGCAATGGGGGGTTACGAGCAGTACTTC.

The chain combines TRBV5-1 with TRBJ1-1; D gene unclear. The germline V gene encodes CDR1 SGHRS and CDR2 YFSETQ. V shed 4 bases and J shed 0 bases, with 13 bases lying between them. The CDR3 is 15 residues long. This CDR3 reads CASSPGIRMNTEAFF. For the CDR3, the DNA is TGCGCCAGCAGCCCCGGCATTCGTATGAACACTGAAGCTTTCTTT.

V usage is TRBV9 and J usage is TRBJ2-1; TRBD1 matches 7 bases. Germline CDR1 is SGDLS and CDR2 is YYNGEE. This CDR3 is built from 14 residues. V was clipped by 5 bases and J by 11 bases; unmatched bases: 13. The CDR3 sequence: CASRKLGTDSKQFF. The CDR3 DNA is TGTGCCAGCAGAAAGCTGGGGACAGATTCCAAGCAGTTCTTC.